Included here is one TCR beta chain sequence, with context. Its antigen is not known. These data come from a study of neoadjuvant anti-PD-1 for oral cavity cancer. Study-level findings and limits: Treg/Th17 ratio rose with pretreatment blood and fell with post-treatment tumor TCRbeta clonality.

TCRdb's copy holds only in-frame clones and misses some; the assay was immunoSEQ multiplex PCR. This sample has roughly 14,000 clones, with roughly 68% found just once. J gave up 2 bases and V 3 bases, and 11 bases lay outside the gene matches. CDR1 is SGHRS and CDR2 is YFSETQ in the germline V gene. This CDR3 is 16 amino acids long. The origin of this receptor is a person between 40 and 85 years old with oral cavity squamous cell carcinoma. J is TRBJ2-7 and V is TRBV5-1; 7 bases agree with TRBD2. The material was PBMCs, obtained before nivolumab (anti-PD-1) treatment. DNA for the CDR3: TGCGCCAGCAGCTCCTCTAGCGGATCTGGTACCTACGAGCAGTACTTC. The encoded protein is CASSSSSGSGTYEQYF. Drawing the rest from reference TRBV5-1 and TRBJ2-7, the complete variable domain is KAGVTQTPRYLIKTRGQQVTLSCSPISGHRSVSWYQQTPGQGLQFLFEYFSETQRNKGNFPGRFSGRQFSNSRSEMNVSTLELGDSALYLCASSSSSGSGTYEQYFGPGTRLTVT.